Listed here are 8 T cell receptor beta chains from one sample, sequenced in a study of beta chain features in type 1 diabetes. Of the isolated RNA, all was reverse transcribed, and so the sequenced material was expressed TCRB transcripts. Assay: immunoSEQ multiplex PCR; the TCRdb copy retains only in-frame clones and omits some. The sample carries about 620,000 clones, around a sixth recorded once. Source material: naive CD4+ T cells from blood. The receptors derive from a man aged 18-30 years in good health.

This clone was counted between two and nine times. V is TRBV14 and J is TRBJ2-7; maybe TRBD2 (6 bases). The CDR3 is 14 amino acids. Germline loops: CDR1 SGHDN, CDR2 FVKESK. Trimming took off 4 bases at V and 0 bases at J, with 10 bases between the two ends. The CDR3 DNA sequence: TGTGCCAGCAGCCGCGGGGTGAGCTCCTACGAGCAGTACTTC. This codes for CASSRGVSSYEQYF.

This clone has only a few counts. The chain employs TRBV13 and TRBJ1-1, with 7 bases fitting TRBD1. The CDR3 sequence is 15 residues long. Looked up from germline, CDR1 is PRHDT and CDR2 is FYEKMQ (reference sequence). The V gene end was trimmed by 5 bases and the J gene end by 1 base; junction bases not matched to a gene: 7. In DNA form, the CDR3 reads TGTGCCAGCAGCCTAAGGGACAGAAGGAACACTGAAGCTTTCTTT. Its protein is CASSLRDRRNTEAFF.

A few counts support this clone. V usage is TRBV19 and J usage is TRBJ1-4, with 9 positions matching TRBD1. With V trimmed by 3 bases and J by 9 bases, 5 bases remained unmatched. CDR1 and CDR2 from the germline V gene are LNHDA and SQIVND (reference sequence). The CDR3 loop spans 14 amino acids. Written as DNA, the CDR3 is TGTGCCAGTAGTATTCCGGGACAGGGAAAAAAACTGTTTTTT. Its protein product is CASSIPGQGKKLFF.

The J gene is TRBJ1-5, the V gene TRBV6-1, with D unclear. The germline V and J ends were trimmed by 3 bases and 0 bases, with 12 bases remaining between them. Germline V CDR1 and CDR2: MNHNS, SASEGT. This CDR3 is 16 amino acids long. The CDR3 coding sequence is TGTGCCAGCAGTGATGATTCCCTCCTTAGCAATCAGCCCCAGCATTTT. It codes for CASSDDSLLSNQPQHF.

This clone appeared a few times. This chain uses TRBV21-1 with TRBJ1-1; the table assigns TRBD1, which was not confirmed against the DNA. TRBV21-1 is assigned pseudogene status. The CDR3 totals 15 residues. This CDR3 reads CASSKGVTMNTEAFF. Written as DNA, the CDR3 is TGTGCCAGCAGCAAAGGTGTGACAATGAACACTGAAGCTTTCTTT.

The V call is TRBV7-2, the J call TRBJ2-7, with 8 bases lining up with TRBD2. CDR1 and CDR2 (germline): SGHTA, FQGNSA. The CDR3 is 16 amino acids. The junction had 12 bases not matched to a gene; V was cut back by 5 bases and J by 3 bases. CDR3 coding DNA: TGTGCCAGCAGCGCCGGAGGGGTAGCGGGGATCTACGAGCAGTACTTC. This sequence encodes CASSAGGVAGIYEQYF.

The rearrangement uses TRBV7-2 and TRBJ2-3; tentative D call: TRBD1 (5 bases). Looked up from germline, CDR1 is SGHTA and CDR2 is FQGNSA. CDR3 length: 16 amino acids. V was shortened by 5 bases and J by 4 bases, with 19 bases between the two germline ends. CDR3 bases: TGTGCCAGCAGCCTGGGGTATCGTGGGGCCGCAGATACGCAGTATTTT. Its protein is CASSLGYRGAADTQYF.

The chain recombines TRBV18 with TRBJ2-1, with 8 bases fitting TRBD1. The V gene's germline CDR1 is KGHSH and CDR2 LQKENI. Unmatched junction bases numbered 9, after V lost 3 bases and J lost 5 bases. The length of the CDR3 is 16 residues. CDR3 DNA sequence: TGTGCCAGCTCACCTTGGACAGGGCCTACCCACAATGAGCAGTTCTTC. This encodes CASSPWTGPTHNEQFF.